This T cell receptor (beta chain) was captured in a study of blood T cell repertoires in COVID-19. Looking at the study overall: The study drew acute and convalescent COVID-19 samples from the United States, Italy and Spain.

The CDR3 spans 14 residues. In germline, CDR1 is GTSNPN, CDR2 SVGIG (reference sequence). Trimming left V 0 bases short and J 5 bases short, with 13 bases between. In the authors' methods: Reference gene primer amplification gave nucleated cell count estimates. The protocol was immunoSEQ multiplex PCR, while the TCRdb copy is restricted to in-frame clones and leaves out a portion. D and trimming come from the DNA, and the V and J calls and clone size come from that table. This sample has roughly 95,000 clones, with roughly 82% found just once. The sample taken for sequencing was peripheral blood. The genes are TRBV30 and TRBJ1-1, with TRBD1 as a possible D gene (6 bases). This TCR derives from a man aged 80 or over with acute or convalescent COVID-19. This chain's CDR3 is CAWSVGRGETEAFF. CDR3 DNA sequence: TGTGCCTGGAGTGTGGGCAGGGGAGAGACTGAAGCTTTCTTT.